This record covers a single T cell receptor beta chain. What it binds is unknown. Assay: immunoSEQ multiplex PCR; the TCRdb copy retains only in-frame clones and omits some. The sample has about 350,000 clones; around nine tenths are singletons. This entry belongs to a study of Ad26.COV2.S vaccination and SARS-CoV-2 variants. Overall study: Administration of Ad26.COV2.S was intramuscular, either once or twice 56 days apart.

Treatment: roughly 19 received Ad26.COV2.S at low or high dose, single or two shots; about 5 received placebo; per-sample allocation not given. At day 63 after the first vaccine or placebo injection, samples were drawn. V was pared by 1 base and J by 3 bases, with 12 bases of the junction left unmatched. CDR1 and CDR2 from the germline V gene are KGHSH and LQKENI. This CDR3 contains 18 residues. Study-wide points: Breadth and depth estimates from TCRs may understate total T cell responses.

This chain links TRBV18 with TRBJ1-2; 9 bases line up with TRBD1. The sequence derives from a person between 18 and 60 years old who received the Ad26.COV2.S COVID-19 vaccine or a placebo. Source: peripheral blood, taken in a trial of Ad26.COV2.S vaccine versus placebo. Written as DNA, the CDR3 is TGTGCCAGCTCACCACAGAATTGGCCGGGACAGGGCCACTATGGCTACACCTTC. Encoded protein: CASSPQNWPGQGHYGYTF.